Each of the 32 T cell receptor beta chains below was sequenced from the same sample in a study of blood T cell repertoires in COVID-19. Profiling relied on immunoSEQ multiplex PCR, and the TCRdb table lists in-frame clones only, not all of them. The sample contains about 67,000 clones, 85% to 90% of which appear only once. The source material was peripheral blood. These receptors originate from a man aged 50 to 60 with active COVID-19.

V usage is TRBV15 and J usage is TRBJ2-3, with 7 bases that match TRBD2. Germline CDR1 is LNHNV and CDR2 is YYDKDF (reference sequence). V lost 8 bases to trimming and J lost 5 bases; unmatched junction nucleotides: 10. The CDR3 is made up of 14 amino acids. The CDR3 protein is CATSSQRGVDTQYF. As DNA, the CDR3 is TGTGCCACCTCCTCCCAGCGGGGAGTAGATACGCAGTATTTT.

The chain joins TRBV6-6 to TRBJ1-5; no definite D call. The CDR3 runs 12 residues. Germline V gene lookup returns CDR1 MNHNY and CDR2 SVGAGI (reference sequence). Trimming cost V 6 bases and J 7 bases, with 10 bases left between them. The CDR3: CASREGSQPQHF. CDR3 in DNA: TGTGCCAGCAGGGAGGGATCCCAGCCCCAGCATTTT.

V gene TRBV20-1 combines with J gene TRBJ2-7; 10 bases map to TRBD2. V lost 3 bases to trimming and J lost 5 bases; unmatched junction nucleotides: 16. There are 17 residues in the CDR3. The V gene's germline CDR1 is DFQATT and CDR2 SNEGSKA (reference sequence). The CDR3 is CSASTPRASGSKHEQYF. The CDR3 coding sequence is TGCAGTGCTAGTACCCCCCGGGCTAGCGGGAGTAAGCACGAGCAGTACTTC.

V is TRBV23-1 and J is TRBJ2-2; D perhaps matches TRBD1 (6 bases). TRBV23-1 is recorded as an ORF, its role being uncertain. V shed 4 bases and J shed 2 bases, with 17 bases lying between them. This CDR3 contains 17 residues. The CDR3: CASSRAGAILNTGELFF. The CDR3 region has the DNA TGCGCCAGCAGTCGAGCAGGGGCCATCCTAAACACCGGGGAGCTGTTTTTT.

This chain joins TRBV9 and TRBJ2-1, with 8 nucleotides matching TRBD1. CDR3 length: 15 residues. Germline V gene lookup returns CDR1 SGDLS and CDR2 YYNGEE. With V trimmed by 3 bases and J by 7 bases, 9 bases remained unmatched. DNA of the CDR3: TGTGCCAGCAGCGCCGACAGGGGTAGGTGGAATGAGCAGTTCTTC. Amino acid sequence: CASSADRGRWNEQFF.

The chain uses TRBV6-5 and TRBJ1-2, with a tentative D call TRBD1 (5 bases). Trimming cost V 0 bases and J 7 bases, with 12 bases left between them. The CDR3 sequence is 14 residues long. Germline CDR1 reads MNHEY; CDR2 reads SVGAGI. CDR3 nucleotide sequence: TGTGCCAGCAGTTACTCAGCTCGGGGGGGTGGCTACACCTTC. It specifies CASSYSARGGGYTF.

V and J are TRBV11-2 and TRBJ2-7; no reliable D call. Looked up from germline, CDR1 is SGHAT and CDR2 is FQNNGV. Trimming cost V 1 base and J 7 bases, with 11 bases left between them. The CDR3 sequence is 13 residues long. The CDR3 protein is CASSLAPPEEQYF. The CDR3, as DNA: TGTGCCAGCAGCTTAGCCCCACCGGAGGAGCAGTACTTC.

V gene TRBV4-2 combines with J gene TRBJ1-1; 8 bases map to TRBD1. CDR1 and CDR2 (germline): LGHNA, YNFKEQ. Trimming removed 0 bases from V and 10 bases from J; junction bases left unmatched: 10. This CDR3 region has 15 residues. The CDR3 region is CASSQDRGRPGGAFF. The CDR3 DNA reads TGTGCCAGCAGCCAAGACAGGGGGCGCCCGGGTGGAGCTTTCTTT.

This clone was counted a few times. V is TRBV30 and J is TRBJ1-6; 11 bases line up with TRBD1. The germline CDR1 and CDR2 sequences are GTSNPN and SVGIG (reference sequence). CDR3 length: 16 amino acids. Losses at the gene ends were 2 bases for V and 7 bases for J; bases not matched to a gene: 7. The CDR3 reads CAWSLRGQGGNSPLHF. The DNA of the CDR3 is TGTGCCTGGAGTCTACGGGGACAGGGGGGGAATTCACCCCTCCACTTT. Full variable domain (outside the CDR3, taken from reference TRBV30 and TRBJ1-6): SQTIHQWPATLVQPVGSPLSLECTVEGTSNPNLYWYRQAAGRGLQLLFYSVGIGQISSEVPQNLSASRPQDRQFILSSKKLLLSDSGFYLCAWSLRGQGGNSPLHFGNGTRLTVT.

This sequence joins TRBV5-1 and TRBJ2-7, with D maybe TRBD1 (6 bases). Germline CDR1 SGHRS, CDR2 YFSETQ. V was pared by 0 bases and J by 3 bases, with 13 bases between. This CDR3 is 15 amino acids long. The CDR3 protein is CASSLAQGWGYEQYF. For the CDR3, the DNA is TGCGCCAGCAGCTTGGCACAGGGTTGGGGCTACGAGCAGTACTTC.

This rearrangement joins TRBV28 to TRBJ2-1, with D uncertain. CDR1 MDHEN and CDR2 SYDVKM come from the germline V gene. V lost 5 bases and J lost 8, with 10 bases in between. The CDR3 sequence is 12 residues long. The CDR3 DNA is TGTGCCAGCAGTCTCAGTCAGTATGAGCAGTTCTTC. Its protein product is CASSLSQYEQFF.

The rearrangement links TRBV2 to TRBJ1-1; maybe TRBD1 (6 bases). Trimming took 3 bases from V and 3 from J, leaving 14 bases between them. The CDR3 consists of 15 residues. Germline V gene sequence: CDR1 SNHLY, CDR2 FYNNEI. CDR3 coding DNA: TGTGCCAGCAGTGAGATGGGGGCGGGGGACACTGAAGCTTTCTTT. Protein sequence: CASSEMGAGDTEAFF.

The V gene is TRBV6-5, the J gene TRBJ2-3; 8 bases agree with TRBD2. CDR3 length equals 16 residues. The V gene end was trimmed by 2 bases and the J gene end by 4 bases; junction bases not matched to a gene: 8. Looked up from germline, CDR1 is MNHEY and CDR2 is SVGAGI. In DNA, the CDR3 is TGTGCCAGCAGTTACAGTGCTAGCGGGTTCTCAGATACGCAGTATTTT. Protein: CASSYSASGFSDTQYF.

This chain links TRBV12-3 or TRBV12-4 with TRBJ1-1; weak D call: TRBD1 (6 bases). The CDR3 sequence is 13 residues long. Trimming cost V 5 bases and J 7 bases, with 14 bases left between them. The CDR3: CASSPETGYEAFF. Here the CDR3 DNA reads TGTGCCAGCAGTCCCGAGACAGGATATGAAGCTTTCTTT.

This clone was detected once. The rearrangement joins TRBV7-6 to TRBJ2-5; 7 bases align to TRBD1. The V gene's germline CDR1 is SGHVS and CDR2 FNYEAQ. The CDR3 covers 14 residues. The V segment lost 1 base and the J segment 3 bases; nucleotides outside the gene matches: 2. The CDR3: CASSLGTGEETQYF. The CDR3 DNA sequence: TGTGCCAGCAGCTTAGGGACAGGAGAAGAGACCCAGTACTTC.

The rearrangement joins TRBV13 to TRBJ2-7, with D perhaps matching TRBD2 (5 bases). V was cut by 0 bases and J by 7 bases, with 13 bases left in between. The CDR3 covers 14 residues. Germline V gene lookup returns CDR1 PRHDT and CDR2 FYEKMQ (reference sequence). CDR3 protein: CASSLGTYPGEQYF. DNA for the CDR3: TGTGCCAGCAGCTTAGGTACTTACCCGGGGGAGCAGTACTTC.

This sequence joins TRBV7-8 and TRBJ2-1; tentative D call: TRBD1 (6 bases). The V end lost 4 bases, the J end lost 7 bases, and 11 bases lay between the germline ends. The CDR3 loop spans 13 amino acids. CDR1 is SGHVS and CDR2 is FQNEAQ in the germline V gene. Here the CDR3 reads CASSSAGENEQFF. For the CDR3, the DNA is TGTGCCAGCAGCTCGGCAGGGGAAAATGAGCAGTTCTTC.

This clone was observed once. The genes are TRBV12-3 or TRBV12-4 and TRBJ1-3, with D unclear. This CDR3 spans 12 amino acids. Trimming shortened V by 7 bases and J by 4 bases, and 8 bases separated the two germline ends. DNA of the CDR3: TGTGCCAGCAACCTACAGGGAAACACCATATATTTT. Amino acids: CASNLQGNTIYF.

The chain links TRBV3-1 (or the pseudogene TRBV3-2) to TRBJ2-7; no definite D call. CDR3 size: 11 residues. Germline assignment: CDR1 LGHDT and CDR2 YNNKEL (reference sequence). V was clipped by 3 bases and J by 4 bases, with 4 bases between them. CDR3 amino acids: CASSHRYEQYF. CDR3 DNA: TGTGCCAGCAGCCACCGTTACGAGCAGTACTTC.

The CDR3: CASRSVVANYGYTF. Written as DNA, the CDR3 is TGTGCCAGTAGAAGTGTAGTAGCTAACTATGGCTACACCTTC. The rearrangement uses TRBV19 and TRBJ1-2; D is undetermined. The germline V gene encodes CDR1 LNHDA and CDR2 SQIVND (reference sequence). The V end was cut by 6 bases, the J end by 0 bases, with 11 bases between. CDR3 length: 14 amino acids.

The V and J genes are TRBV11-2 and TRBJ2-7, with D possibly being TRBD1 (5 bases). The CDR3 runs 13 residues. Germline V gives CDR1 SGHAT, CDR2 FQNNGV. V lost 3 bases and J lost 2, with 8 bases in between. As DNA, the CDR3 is TGTGCCAGCAGCTTCGGACAAACCTACGAGCAGTACTTC. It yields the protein CASSFGQTYEQYF. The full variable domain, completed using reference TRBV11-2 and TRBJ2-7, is EAGVAQSPRYKIIEKRQSVAFWCNPISGHATLYWYQQILGQGPKLLIQFQNNGVVDDSQLPKDRFSAERLKGVDSTLKIQPAKLEDSAVYLCASSFGQTYEQYFGPGTRLTVT.

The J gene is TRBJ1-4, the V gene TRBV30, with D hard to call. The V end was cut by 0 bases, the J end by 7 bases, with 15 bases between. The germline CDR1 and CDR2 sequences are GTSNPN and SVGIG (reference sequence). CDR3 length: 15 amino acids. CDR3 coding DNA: TGTGCCTGGAGTGTTCGAGGGTGGCGGAGTGAAAAACTGTTTTTT. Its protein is CAWSVRGWRSEKLFF. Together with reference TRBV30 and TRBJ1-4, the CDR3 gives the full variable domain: SQTIHQWPATLVQPVGSPLSLECTVEGTSNPNLYWYRQAAGRGLQLLFYSVGIGQISSEVPQNLSASRPQDRQFILSSKKLLLSDSGFYLCAWSVRGWRSEKLFFGSGTQLSVL.

The CDR3 here is CSASRAGTNEKLFF. Here the CDR3 DNA reads TGCAGTGCTAGTCGTGCCGGAACTAATGAAAAACTGTTTTTT. The rearrangement uses TRBV20-1 and TRBJ1-4; D not resolved. This CDR3 contains 14 residues. Germline lookup yields CDR1 DFQATT and CDR2 SNEGSKA (reference sequence). Trimming pared 3 bases from V and 1 base from J, leaving 9 bases between.

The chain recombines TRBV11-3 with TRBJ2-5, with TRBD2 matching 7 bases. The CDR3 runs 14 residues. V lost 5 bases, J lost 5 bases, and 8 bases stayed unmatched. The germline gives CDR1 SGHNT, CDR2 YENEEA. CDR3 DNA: TGTGCCAGCAGCCCCCGGGAGGCGCCTGAGACCCAGTACTTC. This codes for CASSPREAPETQYF.

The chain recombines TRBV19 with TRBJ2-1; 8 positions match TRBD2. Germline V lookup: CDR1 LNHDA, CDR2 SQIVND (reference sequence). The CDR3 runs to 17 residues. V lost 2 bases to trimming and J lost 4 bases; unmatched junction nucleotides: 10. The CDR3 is CASSILAGGLKYNEQFF. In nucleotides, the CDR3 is TGTGCCAGTAGTATACTGGCGGGAGGCCTCAAATACAATGAGCAGTTCTTC.

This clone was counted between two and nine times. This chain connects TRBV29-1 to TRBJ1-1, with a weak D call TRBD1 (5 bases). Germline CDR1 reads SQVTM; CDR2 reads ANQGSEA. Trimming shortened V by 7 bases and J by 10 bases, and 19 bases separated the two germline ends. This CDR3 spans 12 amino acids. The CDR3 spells CSANLRDGGAFF. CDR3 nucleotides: TGCAGCGCAAACTTGCGGGACGGTGGAGCTTTCTTT.

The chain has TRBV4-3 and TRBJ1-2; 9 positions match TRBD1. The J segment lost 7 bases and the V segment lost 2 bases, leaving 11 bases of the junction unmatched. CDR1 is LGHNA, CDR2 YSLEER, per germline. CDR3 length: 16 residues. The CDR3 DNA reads TGCGCCAGCAGCCAATTTACAGGGGGCGCAGGTCGTGGCTACACCTTC. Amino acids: CASSQFTGGAGRGYTF.

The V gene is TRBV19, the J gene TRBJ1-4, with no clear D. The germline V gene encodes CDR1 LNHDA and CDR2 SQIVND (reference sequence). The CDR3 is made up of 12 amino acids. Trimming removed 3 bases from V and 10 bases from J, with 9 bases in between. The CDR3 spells CASSMEIGKLFF. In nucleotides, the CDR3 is TGTGCCAGTAGTATGGAGATTGGAAAACTGTTTTTT.

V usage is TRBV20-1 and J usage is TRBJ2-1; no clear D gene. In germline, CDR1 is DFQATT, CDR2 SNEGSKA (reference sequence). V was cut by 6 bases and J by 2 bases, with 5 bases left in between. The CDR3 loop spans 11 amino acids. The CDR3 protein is CSALPYNEQFF. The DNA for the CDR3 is TGCAGTGCCCTACCCTACAATGAGCAGTTCTTC.

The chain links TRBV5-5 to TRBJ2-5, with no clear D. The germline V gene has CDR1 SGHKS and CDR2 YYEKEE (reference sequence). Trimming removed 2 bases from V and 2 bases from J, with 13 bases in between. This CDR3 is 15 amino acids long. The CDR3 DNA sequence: TGTGCCAGCAGCTTTTCATGGGCCCCTCAAGAGACCCAGTACTTC. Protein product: CASSFSWAPQETQYF. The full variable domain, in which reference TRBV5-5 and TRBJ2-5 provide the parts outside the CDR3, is DAGVTQSPTHLIKTRGQQVTLRCSPISGHKSVSWYQQVLGQGPQFIFQYYEKEERGRGNFPDRFSARQFPNYSSELNVNALLLGDSALYLCASSFSWAPQETQYFGPGTRLLVL.

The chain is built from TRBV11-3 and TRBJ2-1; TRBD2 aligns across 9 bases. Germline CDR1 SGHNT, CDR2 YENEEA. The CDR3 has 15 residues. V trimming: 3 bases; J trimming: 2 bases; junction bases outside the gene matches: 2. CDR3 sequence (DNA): TGTGCCAGCAGCTTTGGCGGGAGGGCCTACAATGAGCAGTTCTTC. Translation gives CASSFGGRAYNEQFF.

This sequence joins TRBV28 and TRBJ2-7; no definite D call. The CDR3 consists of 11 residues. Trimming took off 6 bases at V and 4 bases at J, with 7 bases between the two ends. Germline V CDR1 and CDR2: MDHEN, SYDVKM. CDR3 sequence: CASSYLYEQYF. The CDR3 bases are TGTGCCAGCAGCTATTTGTACGAGCAGTACTTC.